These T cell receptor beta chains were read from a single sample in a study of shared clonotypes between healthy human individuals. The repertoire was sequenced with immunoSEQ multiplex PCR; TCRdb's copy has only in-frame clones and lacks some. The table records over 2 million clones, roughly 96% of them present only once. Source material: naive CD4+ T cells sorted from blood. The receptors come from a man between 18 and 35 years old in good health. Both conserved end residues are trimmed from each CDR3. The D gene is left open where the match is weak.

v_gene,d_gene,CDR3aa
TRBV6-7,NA,ASSQPSAESAPYEQY
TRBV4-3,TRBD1,ASSQNTGAGTDTQY
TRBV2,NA,ASKQETNTEAF
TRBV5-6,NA,ASSSGQNSYGYGYT
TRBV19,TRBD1,ASSLGQYSNQPQH
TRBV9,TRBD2,ASSVGSGGANYNEQF
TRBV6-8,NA,ASSGRTDSNQPQH
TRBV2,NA,ATRERGLWQPQH
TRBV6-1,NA,ASAEQLQETQY
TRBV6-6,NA,ASSSPVDSYEQY
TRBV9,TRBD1,ASSEGVGQGTYEQY
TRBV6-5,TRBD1,ASSQTGALTDTQY
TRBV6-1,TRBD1,ASRDRQGVGTEAF
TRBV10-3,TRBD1,AISGEQGQGPQH
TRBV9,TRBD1,ASSVEGTGNSPLH
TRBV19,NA,ASAGFLGQPQH
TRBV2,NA,ASSGAGQISYEQY
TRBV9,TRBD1,ASRPNEDRATTEAF
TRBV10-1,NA,ASNPGQSTDTQY
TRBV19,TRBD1,ASSIAGDRGFGQPQH
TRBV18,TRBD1,ASSQDRGPNEKLF
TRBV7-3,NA,ASSLGQGYGYT
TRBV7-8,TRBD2,ASSSGLAARENEQF
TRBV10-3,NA,AITSGTPYGYT
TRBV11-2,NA,ASSEEPSHEQY
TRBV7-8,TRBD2,ASSIAGAYEQY
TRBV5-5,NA,ASSPGLKLYEQY
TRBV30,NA,AWRTSGYEKLF
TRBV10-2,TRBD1,ASTPNRGISNQPQH